The rows below give T cell receptor beta chains drawn from one sample of a study of cytomegalovirus exposure and HLA in healthy donors. Clones were read by immunoSEQ multiplex PCR, and TCRdb kept only the in-frame ones, dropping some. This sample carries roughly 130,000 clones, roughly four fifths of them seen once, and the ten largest clones take over 1%. The sequenced sample consisted of PBMCs. The receptors stem from a woman between 40 and 55 years old in good health and CMV-seronegative. Both conserved end residues are part of each CDR3. Each record gives: J gene, V gene, D gene, CDR3 length, clone size, CDR3 protein, CDR3 DNA. A D gene is named only where the DNA matches it firmly. Clone size, where shown, is once, few, many, or a class for clones that have expanded.

j_gene: TRBJ1-1; v_gene: TRBV18; d_gene: NA; len: 14; abundance: once; CDR3aa: CASRAITGSTEAFF; CDR3nt: TGTGCCAGCCGAGCGATAACAGGGAGTACTGAAGCTTTCTTT
j_gene: TRBJ1-2; v_gene: TRBV7-8; d_gene: TRBD1; len: 14; abundance: NA; CDR3aa: CASSPSGTEHGYTF; CDR3nt: TGTGCCAGCAGCCCATCCGGGACAGAACATGGCTACACCTTC
j_gene: TRBJ2-4; v_gene: TRBV7-2; d_gene: TRBD1; len: 15; abundance: NA; CDR3aa: CASSPGQGLGNIQYF; CDR3nt: TGTGCCAGCAGCCCTGGACAGGGGTTGGGAAACATTCAGTACTTC
j_gene: TRBJ2-1; v_gene: TRBV18; d_gene: TRBD1; len: 16; abundance: NA; CDR3aa: CASSRRGGGMASEQFF; CDR3nt: TGTGCCAGCTCCCGGAGAGGGGGCGGTATGGCAAGTGAGCAGTTCTTC
j_gene: TRBJ2-4; v_gene: TRBV14; d_gene: TRBD1; len: 14; abundance: NA; CDR3aa: CASSPQGAKNIQYF; CDR3nt: TGTGCCAGCAGCCCACAGGGGGCCAAAAACATTCAGTACTTC
j_gene: TRBJ2-1; v_gene: TRBV13; d_gene: NA; len: 14; abundance: NA; CDR3aa: CASSLVVSNNEQFF; CDR3nt: TGTGCCAGCAGCTTAGTGGTCAGTAACAATGAGCAGTTCTTC
j_gene: TRBJ1-2; v_gene: TRBV25-1; d_gene: TRBD1; len: 17; abundance: NA; CDR3aa: CASSGVDTTGGSDGYTF; CDR3nt: TGTGCCAGCAGTGGAGTTGACACTACAGGGGGCAGCGATGGCTACACCTTC
j_gene: TRBJ1-3; v_gene: TRBV5-1; d_gene: NA; len: 14; abundance: NA; CDR3aa: CASSLTSAGNTIYF; CDR3nt: TGCGCCAGCAGCTTGACCTCGGCTGGAAACACCATATATTTT
j_gene: TRBJ2-7; v_gene: TRBV15; d_gene: TRBD1; len: 15; abundance: NA; CDR3aa: CATSSRRQGAYEQYF; CDR3nt: TGTGCCACCAGCAGCCGTAGACAGGGGGCCTACGAGCAGTACTTC
j_gene: TRBJ2-3; v_gene: TRBV9; d_gene: TRBD2; len: 15; abundance: NA; CDR3aa: CASSGTSGATDTQYF; CDR3nt: TGTGCCAGCAGCGGTACTAGCGGGGCCACAGATACGCAGTATTTT
j_gene: TRBJ1-3; v_gene: TRBV6-1; d_gene: NA; len: 15; abundance: NA; CDR3aa: CASSNQGNSGNTIYF; CDR3nt: TGTGCCAGCAGTAATCAGGGAAACTCTGGAAACACCATATATTTT
j_gene: TRBJ1-2; v_gene: TRBV2; d_gene: TRBD1; len: 14; abundance: NA; CDR3aa: CASSEEGADYGYTF; CDR3nt: TGTGCCAGCAGTGAAGAGGGGGCCGACTATGGCTACACCTTC
j_gene: TRBJ1-5; v_gene: TRBV5-1; d_gene: TRBD1; len: 14; abundance: NA; CDR3aa: CASSLGDRSQPQHF; CDR3nt: TGCGCCAGCAGCTTGGGGGACAGATCTCAGCCCCAGCATTTT
j_gene: TRBJ2-5; v_gene: TRBV18; d_gene: NA; len: 15; abundance: NA; CDR3aa: CASSSRWTVQETQYF; CDR3nt: TGTGCCAGCTCATCCCGTTGGACAGTGCAAGAGACCCAGTACTTC
j_gene: TRBJ2-4; v_gene: TRBV7-2; d_gene: TRBD2; len: 17; abundance: NA; CDR3aa: CASSLGLAGGRGNIQYF; CDR3nt: TGTGCCAGCAGCTTAGGACTAGCGGGGGGGCGAGGAAACATTCAGTACTTC
j_gene: TRBJ2-3; v_gene: TRBV7-6; d_gene: NA; len: 15; abundance: NA; CDR3aa: CASSFSQARSDTQYF; CDR3nt: TGTGCCAGCAGCTTTAGTCAGGCGCGTTCAGATACGCAGTATTTT
j_gene: TRBJ1-2; v_gene: TRBV7-9; d_gene: TRBD1; len: 14; abundance: NA; CDR3aa: CASSSGQGAYGYTF; CDR3nt: TGTGCCAGCAGCTCGGGACAGGGGGCTTACGGCTACACCTTC
j_gene: TRBJ1-3; v_gene: TRBV5-1; d_gene: NA; len: 16; abundance: NA; CDR3aa: CASSQNPQGEGNTIYF; CDR3nt: TGCGCCAGCAGCCAGAACCCCCAGGGCGAGGGAAACACCATATATTTT
j_gene: TRBJ1-2; v_gene: TRBV4-1; d_gene: NA; len: 15; abundance: NA; CDR3aa: CASSQAGTGKSLEDF; CDR3nt: TGCGCCAGCAGCCAAGCGGGCACAGGAAAATCCCTCGAAGACTTC
j_gene: TRBJ2-3; v_gene: TRBV4-1; d_gene: TRBD2; len: 20; abundance: once; CDR3aa: CASSQEAAGGRITSTDTQYF; CDR3nt: TGCGCCAGCAGCCAAGAGGCAGCGGGGGGGCGAATCACTAGCACAGATACGCAGTATTTT
j_gene: TRBJ2-1; v_gene: TRBV5-1; d_gene: NA; len: 16; abundance: NA; CDR3aa: CASNSIAVASYNEQFF; CDR3nt: TGCGCCAGCAACTCCATCGCGGTAGCCTCCTACAATGAGCAGTTCTTC
j_gene: TRBJ2-1; v_gene: TRBV6-5; d_gene: NA; len: 14; abundance: few; CDR3aa: CASSSTGGYNEQFF; CDR3nt: TGTGCCAGCAGTTCAACCGGGGGCTACAATGAGCAGTTCTTC
j_gene: TRBJ2-1; v_gene: TRBV19; d_gene: TRBD2; len: 16; abundance: NA; CDR3aa: CASSILGTSEYVEQFF; CDR3nt: TGTGCCAGTAGTATACTAGGGACTAGCGAATATGTTGAGCAGTTCTTC
j_gene: TRBJ1-1; v_gene: TRBV5-6; d_gene: TRBD1; len: 16; abundance: NA; CDR3aa: CASSFPRDRDATEAFF; CDR3nt: TGTGCCAGCAGCTTTCCCCGGGACAGGGACGCCACTGAAGCTTTCTTT
j_gene: TRBJ1-5; v_gene: TRBV9; d_gene: NA; len: 15; abundance: few; CDR3aa: CASSVGPNSNQPQHF; CDR3nt: TGTGCCAGCAGCGTAGGGCCGAATAGCAATCAGCCCCAGCATTTT
j_gene: TRBJ1-1; v_gene: TRBV28; d_gene: TRBD1; len: 13; abundance: NA; CDR3aa: CASSYFRGTEAFF; CDR3nt: TGTGCCAGCAGTTATTTCAGGGGGACTGAAGCTTTCTTT
j_gene: TRBJ1-2; v_gene: TRBV13; d_gene: NA; len: 14; abundance: NA; CDR3aa: CASSLDGGAKGYTF; CDR3nt: TGTGCCAGCAGCTTAGATGGAGGGGCAAAGGGCTACACCTTC
j_gene: TRBJ1-2; v_gene: TRBV15; d_gene: TRBD1; len: 15; abundance: NA; CDR3aa: CATSARTGVDYGYTF; CDR3nt: TGTGCCACCAGCGCCCGGACAGGGGTGGACTATGGCTACACCTTC
j_gene: TRBJ1-3; v_gene: TRBV7-9; d_gene: TRBD1; len: 15; abundance: NA; CDR3aa: CSSSSGGSSGNTIYF; CDR3nt: TGTTCCAGCAGCTCAGGGGGGAGCTCTGGAAACACCATATATTTT
j_gene: TRBJ2-5; v_gene: TRBV7-2; d_gene: NA; len: 15; abundance: NA; CDR3aa: CASSLGTSRTETQYF; CDR3nt: TGTGCCAGCAGCTTAGGTACTAGCAGGACGGAGACCCAGTACTTC
j_gene: TRBJ2-2; v_gene: TRBV9; d_gene: TRBD1; len: 17; abundance: NA; CDR3aa: CASSGSGQGWDTGELFF; CDR3nt: TGTGCCAGCAGCGGCTCTGGACAGGGGTGGGACACCGGGGAGCTGTTTTTT
j_gene: TRBJ2-3; v_gene: TRBV4-1; d_gene: TRBD2; len: 17; abundance: NA; CDR3aa: CASSHEPSGLSTDTQYF; CDR3nt: TGCGCCAGCAGCCATGAACCATCGGGACTAAGCACAGATACGCAGTATTTT
j_gene: TRBJ1-6; v_gene: TRBV2; d_gene: NA; len: 15; abundance: NA; CDR3aa: CASSAPTEPGSPLHF; CDR3nt: TGTGCCAGCAGTGCCCCGACAGAACCTGGTTCACCCCTCCACTTT
j_gene: TRBJ2-2; v_gene: TRBV7-9; d_gene: NA; len: 13; abundance: NA; CDR3aa: CASRYAEGWELFF; CDR3nt: TGTGCCAGCAGATACGCTGAGGGATGGGAGCTGTTTTTT
j_gene: TRBJ2-3; v_gene: TRBV15; d_gene: TRBD2; len: 17; abundance: NA; CDR3aa: CATSTRLNSGGEDTQYF; CDR3nt: TGTGCCACCTCGACACGGCTTAATAGCGGGGGGGAGGATACGCAGTATTTT
j_gene: TRBJ2-5; v_gene: TRBV5-1; d_gene: TRBD2; len: 15; abundance: NA; CDR3aa: CASNQLGLAEETQYF; CDR3nt: TGCGCCAGCAATCAGTTAGGTCTAGCGGAAGAGACCCAGTACTTC